The clone carrying this T cell receptor beta chain was seen many times. Its antigen remains unknown. The study defined stable Graves' hyperthyroidism as no ophthalmopathy progression within 18 months. Patients aged 18 to 65 with hyperthyroidism were newly diagnosed, with duration under 2 months. The study based diagnoses on clinical symptoms, serum thyroxine and TRAb, thyroid ultrasound and orbital computed tomography. This sample is drawn from a study of T cells in Graves' hyperthyroidism and ophthalmopathy. Study findings and constraints: Clonotypes that were expanded in thyroid above 0.001 mostly appeared in blood too.

TCR beta CDR3 regions were amplified from RNA. A first-round RT-PCR of the TCR CDR3 used the HTBI primer set. TCRdb re-analysed the multiplex PCR reads in MiXCR, keeping a single row per CDR3 protein. Found here are around 690,000 distinct CDR3 sequences, around 16% of them singletons; the top ten hold around 15%. This CDR3 has 18 amino acids. Germline V lookup: CDR1 KGHDR, CDR2 SFDVKD. Trimming cost V 3 bases and J 0 bases; bases outside gene matches: 10. The TCR was taken from a man in his fifties with Graves' hyperthyroidism. Sequencing was done on a sample of blood. This sequence joins TRBV24-1 and TRBJ2-3; 8 bases match TRBD1. The CDR3 sequence is CATSDIRQGASSTDTQYF. CDR3 DNA: TGTGCCACCAGTGATATTCGGCAGGGGGCCTCTAGCACAGATACGCAGTATTTT.